This T cell receptor (beta chain) was found in a study of blood T cell repertoires in COVID-19. Here immunoSEQ multiplex PCR was the method, and the copy in TCRdb shows in-frame clones only, minus some. The sample carries about 260,000 clones, about 85% recorded once. This CDR3 is 12 amino acids long. CDR1 and CDR2 (germline): MDHEN, SYDVKM. V shed 6 bases and J shed 4 bases, with 9 bases lying between them. The specimen sequenced was peripheral blood. The sequence was obtained from a man aged 18 to 30 with active or convalescent COVID-19. The chain couples TRBV28 to TRBJ1-1, with D unclear. CDR3 residues: CASRGQVTEAFF. The CDR3 DNA is TGTGCCAGCAGAGGCCAGGTCACTGAAGCTTTCTTT.